What follows is one TCR beta chain and its context. Germline CDR1 reads LNHNV; CDR2 reads YYDKDF (reference sequence). The CDR3 is made up of 14 amino acids. Unmatched junction bases numbered 3, after V lost 3 bases and J lost 4 bases. TCR beta chains were sequenced at survey level with immunoSEQ. Produced via immunoSEQ multiplex PCR; TCRdb's table is partial and in-frame only. Of 60,000 to 85,000 clones listed, 85% to 95% were seen once; the top ten hold 4% to 5%. Source material: PBMCs. The chain uses TRBV15 and TRBJ1-3, with TRBD1 identical over 7 bases. The source of this sequence is a middle-aged man with rheumatoid arthritis. CDR3 protein: CATSRGTAGNTIYF. As DNA, the CDR3 is TGTGCCACCAGCAGGGGGACAGCAGGAAACACCATATATTTT.